This passage covers 16 T cell receptor beta chains from one sample sequenced in a study of immune evolution from preneoplasia to lung adenocarcinoma. The protocol was immunoSEQ multiplex PCR, while the TCRdb copy is restricted to in-frame clones and leaves out a portion. The table shows several thousand clones, with 79% occurring only once. Specimen: FFPE adjacent normal lung tissue. These receptors were taken from a person aged 60-80 years with lung adenocarcinoma.

This chain joins TRBV5-4 and TRBJ1-1, with D perhaps matching TRBD1 (6 bases). Trimming removed 4 bases at V and 2 bases at J, with 12 bases between. This CDR3 is 14 amino acids long. Germline CDR1 reads SGHNT; CDR2 reads YYREEE (reference sequence). The CDR3 nucleotides read TGTGCCAGCAGCCGCGACGGGACAAACACTGAAGCTTTCTTT. Protein sequence: CASSRDGTNTEAFF.

This clone was detected a few times. V and J are TRBV6-5 and TRBJ1-2; possibly TRBD1 for D (5 bases). This CDR3 is 12 amino acids long. Germline V gives CDR1 MNHEY, CDR2 SVGAGI. V dropped 5 bases and J dropped 8 bases, with 12 bases sitting between them. CDR3 in amino acids: CASSPGSYGYTF. In DNA, the CDR3 is TGTGCCAGCAGTCCAGGGAGTTACGGCTACACCTTC.

Worth noting for this clone: A read error is likely here: a far larger clone is one base away. This chain links TRBV11-2 with TRBJ1-1, with D unresolved. The CDR3 is 13 residues long. CDR1 is SGHAT and CDR2 is FQNNGV in the germline V gene. The V gene lost 1 base and the J gene lost 1 base, with 4 bases spanning the gap. The CDR3 loop reads CASSLGTNTEAFF. CDR3 DNA: TGTGCCAGCAGCTTAGGGACGAACACTGAAGCTTTCTTT.

This clone was counted a single time. This same CDR3 is encoded by further DNA sequences in the sample. This chain uses TRBV5-1 with TRBJ2-2, with unresolved D. V lost 0 bases, J lost 5 bases, and 8 bases lay in between. Germline CDR1 SGHRS, CDR2 YFSETQ. There are 14 residues in the CDR3. CDR3 sequence reads: CASSLDTYTGELFF. CDR3 coding DNA: TGCGCCAGCAGCTTGGACACTTATACCGGGGAGCTGTTTTTT.

This rearrangement joins TRBV11-2 to TRBJ2-7, with D possibly matching TRBD2 (5 bases). Germline-derived CDR1 and CDR2 are SGHAT and FQNNGV. V lost 5 bases to trimming and J lost 1 base, with 12 bases between them. This CDR3 spans 14 amino acids. CDR3 region: CASSQLENSYEQYF. The CDR3 nucleotides read TGTGCCAGCAGCCAACTAGAGAATTCCTACGAGCAGTACTTC.

V and J are TRBV7-3 and TRBJ2-5; D remains unclear. V shed 2 bases and J shed 0 bases, with 13 bases lying between them. Per the germline V gene, CDR1 is SGHTA and CDR2 is FQGTGA. This CDR3 region has 16 residues. This CDR3 reads CASSLGSASDQETQYF. CDR3 DNA: TGTGCCAGCAGCTTAGGATCGGCCTCGGACCAAGAGACCCAGTACTTC.

This chain uses TRBV5-6 with TRBJ1-5, with D uncertain. The germline CDR1 and CDR2 sequences are SGHDT and YYEEEE. The germline V and J ends were trimmed by 0 bases and 7 bases, with 14 bases remaining between them. This CDR3 has 15 amino acids. CDR3 region: CASSLGTASGQPQHF. CDR3 in DNA: TGTGCCAGCAGCTTGGGGACGGCCTCGGGGCAGCCCCAGCATTTT.

This clone was detected a few times. The chain is built from TRBV11-2 and TRBJ2-5; D is perhaps TRBD1 or TRBD2 (5 bases each). Germline assignment: CDR1 SGHAT and CDR2 FQNNGV. The V and J ends lost 0 bases and 2 bases respectively, with 7 bases between them. This CDR3 contains 14 residues. The CDR3 DNA follows: TGTGCCAGCAGCTTAGATTGGGGGCAAGAGACCCAGTACTTC. It codes for CASSLDWGQETQYF.

This rearrangement joins TRBV30 to TRBJ1-1; TRBD1 might be the D (5 bases). The germline V and J ends were trimmed by 3 bases and 5 bases, with 10 bases remaining between them. This CDR3 region has 12 residues. The germline CDR1 and CDR2 sequences are GTSNPN and SVGIG (reference sequence). This CDR3 is CAWRRDLTEAFF. The CDR3 region has the DNA TGTGCCTGGAGGCGGGACCTTACTGAAGCTTTCTTT.

The V and J genes are TRBV30 and TRBJ2-5; D is perhaps TRBD1 (6 bases). The CDR3 spans 13 residues. Germline V gene sequence: CDR1 GTSNPN, CDR2 SVGIG (reference sequence). Trimming stripped 4 bases from V and 5 bases from J, with 14 bases between. The CDR3 DNA sequence: TGTGCCTGGAACTTGGGGGCCTCTGAGACCCAGTACTTC. It codes for CAWNLGASETQYF.

The genes are TRBV11-2 and TRBJ2-5, with D perhaps TRBD2 (6 bases). This CDR3 has 13 amino acids. Between the trimmed V and J ends, which lost 3 bases and 5 bases, there was a span of 10 bases. The germline V gene has CDR1 SGHAT and CDR2 FQNNGV. This chain's CDR3 is CASSFGGGETQYF. In DNA form, the CDR3 reads TGTGCCAGCAGCTTTGGTGGGGGGGAGACCCAGTACTTC.

This clone was counted a few times. One junction end does not reproduce the germline sequence, and a read error may be involved. The gene calls are TRBV2 and TRBJ2-7; 8 bases agree with TRBD1. The CDR3 sequence is 11 residues long. Germline V gene lookup returns CDR1 SNHLY and CDR2 FYNNEI. DNA for the CDR3: TGTGCCAGCAGTTCTGACAGGGGACTCGACTTC. Translating gives CASSSDRGLDF.

The DNA of the CDR3 is TGTGCCAGTAGTATAGGGGGGAGGTACCAAGAGACCCAGTACTTC. The encoded protein is CASSIGGRYQETQYF. V is TRBV19 and J is TRBJ2-5; possible D gene TRBD2, 6 bases. CDR3 length: 15 amino acids. Germline V CDR1 and CDR2: LNHDA, SQIVND (reference sequence). Trimming stripped 1 base from V and 0 bases from J, with 9 bases between.

This chain connects TRBV5-5 to TRBJ1-1; 9 nucleotides line up with TRBD1. V lost 1 base, J lost 4 bases, and 5 bases stayed unmatched. The CDR3 consists of 15 residues. Germline-derived CDR1 and CDR2 are SGHKS and YYEKEE (reference sequence). For the CDR3, the DNA is TGTGCCAGCAGCTTGCGGGTGACAGGGGGCACTGAAGCTTTCTTT. Residues: CASSLRVTGGTEAFF.

CDR3 amino acids: CASSSNPATGSNRETQYF. CDR3 sequence (DNA): TGTGCCAGCAGCTCTAACCCTGCTACAGGAAGCAACAGGGAGACCCAGTACTTC. The rearrangement links TRBV5-4 to TRBJ2-5; D perhaps matches TRBD1 (5 bases). The CDR3 loop spans 18 amino acids. CDR1 SGHNT and CDR2 YYREEE come from the germline V gene (reference sequence). V was cut by 3 bases and J by 5 bases, with 26 bases left in between. The entire variable domain, with the rest obtained from reference TRBV5-4 and TRBJ2-5, is as follows: ETGVTQSPTHLIKTRGQQVTLRCSSQSGHNTVSWYQQALGQGPQFIFQYYREEENGRGNFPPRFSGLQFPNYSSELNVNALELDDSALYLCASSSNPATGSNRETQYFGPGTRLLVL.

In this sample, this clone turned up a few times. This chain joins TRBV19 and TRBJ2-2, with D perhaps matching TRBD2 (5 bases). Trimming took 3 bases from V and 10 from J, leaving 9 bases between them. The CDR3 loop spans 12 amino acids. Germline loops: CDR1 LNHDA, CDR2 SQIVND (reference sequence). The CDR3 here is CASSIGVSELFF. In DNA form, the CDR3 reads TGTGCCAGTAGTATCGGGGTTTCGGAGCTGTTTTTT.